These 18 T cell receptor beta chains came from one sample sequenced in a study of blood T cells in healthy people across ages (dated by TCRdb to 2013 to 2016). The library was obtained by 5' RACE. Sequencing instrument: Illumina HiSeq 2500. A second PCR of roughly 7 to 12 cycles was performed with a sample-barcoded 5' primer and a J-beta primer mix. The raw public reads went through TCRdb reprocessing: fastp at Q25, MiXCR clone calling, in-frame beta chains kept. One record per CDR3 amino acid sequence lists the most common genes and DNA. This sample is represented by over a million distinct CDR3 sequences; 35% to 55% of them were singletons. The ten top clones hold about 20% of the sample. Sequencing input: blood. These receptor sequences come from a woman in her fifties or sixties in good health.

This rearrangement joins TRBV5-1 to TRBJ2-1; D unresolved. Germline values: CDR1 SGHRS, CDR2 YFSETQ. The ends were cut back, 4 bases at V and 2 bases at J, with 13 bases in the middle. The CDR3 runs 15 residues. CDR3 amino acids: CASSPRATTYNEQFF. CDR3 nucleotides: TGCGCCAGCAGCCCAAGGGCCACCACCTACAATGAGCAGTTCTTC.

This chain uses TRBV4-1 with TRBJ2-1, with 9 positions matching TRBD2. CDR3 length: 16 residues. CDR1 and CDR2 from the germline V gene are MGHRA and YSYEKL. V gave up 1 base and J gave up 6 bases; unmatched junction bases: 7. CDR3 protein: CASSQARGRAVNEQFF. In DNA form, the CDR3 reads TGCGCCAGCAGCCAAGCTCGCGGGAGGGCCGTCAATGAGCAGTTCTTC.

This CDR3 reads CAISEPSRGEQYF. CDR3 in DNA: TGTGCCATCAGTGAGCCAAGTCGGGGCGAGCAGTACTTC. V usage is TRBV10-3 and J usage is TRBJ2-7; tentatively, D is TRBD2 (5 bases). The V end lost 2 bases, the J end lost 6 bases, and 11 bases lay between the germline ends. Per the germline V gene, CDR1 is ENHRY and CDR2 is SYGVKD. The CDR3 covers 13 residues.

The J gene is TRBJ2-7, the V gene TRBV13, with 9 bases identical to TRBD2. V shed 6 bases, J shed 6 bases, and the junction held 9 bases outside the gene matches. The CDR3 is 14 amino acids. CDR1 and CDR2 from the germline V gene are PRHDT and FYEKMQ (reference sequence). The CDR3 sequence: CASRSAGTSSEQYF. DNA of the CDR3: TGTGCCAGCAGGTCGGCGGGGACTAGCTCCGAGCAGTACTTC.

This clonotype has only a few counts. The CDR3 DNA is TGCAGTGCTTCCGACAGGGTGTACGAGCAGTACTTC. Translating it yields CSASDRVYEQYF. The chain joins TRBV20-1 to TRBJ2-5, with 7 positions matching TRBD1. The DNA matches TRBJ2-7 better at its end, which makes the J call doubtful. Germline CDR1 is DFQATT and CDR2 is SNEGSKA (reference sequence). The CDR3 is 12 residues long.

This rearrangement joins TRBV3-1 to TRBJ2-1; maybe TRBD1 (5 bases). From germline, CDR1 is LGHDT and CDR2 YNNKEL (reference sequence). Trimming left V 6 bases short and J 0 bases short, with 15 bases between. The CDR3 has 16 residues. The CDR3 bases are TGTGCCAGCAGATCCGACAGTTTGGGCTCCTACAATGAGCAGTTCTTC. Translating gives CASRSDSLGSYNEQFF.

This clonotype was detected a few times. The gene calls are TRBV5-1 and TRBJ2-1; the match to TRBD2 covers 7 bases. Germline lookup yields CDR1 SGHRS and CDR2 YFSETQ. The CDR3 runs to 15 residues. The V segment lost 3 bases and the J segment 5 bases; nucleotides outside the gene matches: 8. The CDR3 nucleotides are TGCGCCAGCAGCTCAATGGGAGGGCGAAACAATGAGCAGTTCTTC. Amino acids: CASSSMGGRNNEQFF.

The chain is built from TRBV20-1 and TRBJ2-1; 14 bases fit TRBD2. Germline CDR1 DFQATT, CDR2 SNEGSKA (reference sequence). This CDR3 is 16 amino acids long. V lost 6 bases, J lost 8 bases, and 12 bases stayed unmatched. The CDR3 DNA is TGCAGTGCCCCCCTGACTAGCGGGAGGGCCGGAGATGAGCAGTTCTTC. As protein: CSAPLTSGRAGDEQFF.

The chain carries TRBV7-8 and TRBJ2-7; a weak D match, TRBD1 (7 bases). The V gene's germline CDR1 is SGHVS and CDR2 FQNEAQ. V was pared by 4 bases and J by 3 bases, with 16 bases between. The CDR3 has 15 residues. The CDR3 nucleotides are TGTGCCAGCAGCTACGCAGGGGGTAGCGGCTACGAGCAGTACTTC. Amino acid sequence: CASSYAGGSGYEQYF.

V is TRBV3-1 and J is TRBJ2-3; D gene uncertain. This CDR3 is 15 amino acids long. Germline CDR1 reads LGHDT; CDR2 reads YNNKEL (reference sequence). Deletions cut 1 base from V and 1 base from J, with 9 bases between. CDR3 loop: CASSQVGHRTDTQYF. The CDR3 bases are TGTGCCAGCAGCCAAGTGGGCCACCGCACAGATACGCAGTATTTT.

To note about this clonotype: The junction does not match germline at one end; this may be a read error. The genes are TRBV3-1 and TRBJ2-3; no definite D call. The CDR3 contains 15 residues. CDR1 and CDR2 (germline): LGHDT, YNNKEL (reference sequence). The CDR3 here is CASNQVGSSTDTQYF. CDR3 nucleotide sequence: TGTGCCAGCAACCAAGTTGGCAGCAGCACAGATACGCAGTATTTT.

This clonotype has a single count. The junction differs from germline at one of its ends, possibly a read error. The chain's CDR3 is CATSDRTSGSYEQCF. In DNA, the CDR3 is TGTGCCACCAGTGACCGGACTAGCGGGAGCTACGAGCAGTGCTTC. The chain employs TRBV24-1 and TRBJ2-5, with TRBD2 matching 13 bases. CDR1 is KGHDR and CDR2 is SFDVKD in the germline V gene. CDR3 length: 15 residues.

About this clonotype itself: A much larger clone differs by one base, so this may be a read error. The V gene is TRBV9, the J gene TRBJ2-4; a weak D match, TRBD1 (6 bases). The J call is uncertain, as TRBJ2-5 better fits the DNA end. Germline CDR1 and CDR2: SGDLS and YYNGEE. The CDR3 runs to 13 residues. The CDR3 nucleotides read TGTGCCAGCAGCGCCGGGACAAAAGAGACCCAGTACTTC. Encoded protein: CASSAGTKETQYF.

This clonotype was picked up one time. A junction boundary mismatches the germline segment, possibly from a read error. The rearrangement uses TRBV20-1 and TRBJ2-5; TRBD1 or TRBD2 may be the D gene (5 bases each). CDR3 size: 11 residues. Per the germline V gene, CDR1 is DFQATT and CDR2 is SNEGSKA (reference sequence). CDR3 protein: CSARQGETKYF. The CDR3 DNA sequence: TGCAGTGCTAGACAGGGAGAGACCAAGTACTTC.

This clonotype has only a few counts. The rearrangement links TRBV2 to TRBJ2-3; D might be TRBD1 (5 bases). The CDR3 is made up of 17 amino acids. V was trimmed by 0 bases and J by 1 base, leaving 14 bases between them. The V gene's germline CDR1 is SNHLY and CDR2 FYNNEI. The CDR3 DNA reads TGTGCCAGCAGTGAAGCCCCGGGTAGGGGCCGCACAGATACGCAGTATTTT. Translated: CASSEAPGRGRTDTQYF.

As for this clonotype: One end of the junction varies from germline; a read error may be responsible. This chain joins TRBV7-9 and TRBJ2-2; perhaps TRBD1 as D (5 bases). Germline lookup yields CDR1 SEHNR and CDR2 FQNEAQ (reference sequence). The CDR3 loop spans 17 amino acids. The CDR3 nucleotides are TGTGGCAGCAGCCCCGCGAAAGACAGAGCGAACACCGGGGAGCTGTTTTTT. It specifies CGSSPAKDRANTGELFF. The variable domain in full, completed from reference TRBV7-9 and TRBJ2-2, reads DTGVSQNPRHKITKRGQNVTFRCDPISEHNRLYWYRQTLGQGPEFLTYFQNEAQLEKSRLLSDRFSAERPKGSFSTLEIQRTEQGDSAMYLCGSSPAKDRANTGELFFGEGSRLTVL.

This clonotype was seen ten or more times. The V and J genes are TRBV6-6 and TRBJ2-5, with a possible D match to TRBD1 (5 bases). CDR1 and CDR2 from the germline V gene are MNHNY and SVGAGI (reference sequence). This CDR3 region has 13 residues. Trimming stripped 8 bases from V and 2 bases from J, with 12 bases between. Here the CDR3 DNA reads TGTGCCAGCCGTCGACAGTTACAAGAGACCCAGTACTTC. Translation: CASRRQLQETQYF.

Of note for this clonotype: With a much larger clone just one base away, this may be a read error. The chain is built from TRBV29-1 and TRBJ2-1; D is unresolved. V gave up 4 bases and J gave up 4 bases, with 8 bases separating them. Germline V lookup: CDR1 SQVTM, CDR2 ANQGSEA. The CDR3 is 12 residues long. The CDR3 loop reads CSVGESYNEQFF. The CDR3 DNA reads as TGCAGCGTTGGAGAAAGTTACAATGAGCAGTTCTTC.